One sample yielded the 13 T cell receptor beta chains listed below, sequenced in a study of relationships among human T cell subsets. TCR alpha and beta CDR3s were amplified from mRNA by semiquantitative ARM-PCR. Tagged nested gene-specific primers were used first, then communal superprimers amplified exponentially. From the multiplex PCR reads, TCRdb called clonotypes with MiXCR, one entry per CDR3 protein. The sample holds over 2,000 distinct CDR3 sequences, roughly 40% seen once. Sequenced sample: activated T cells sorted from blood. Subset reported: CD45RA-RO-CD69+ activated T cells. The origin of the receptors is a man aged 35 to 55 in good health.

The gene calls are TRBV5-6 and TRBJ2-7, with D possibly being TRBD2 (6 bases). Germline loops: CDR1 SGHDT, CDR2 YYEEEE. The CDR3 totals 14 residues. V dropped 0 bases and J dropped 4 bases, with 11 bases sitting between them. CDR3 nucleotides: TGTGCCAGCAGCTTGGGCGGGGATGGGTACGAGCAGTACTTC. It codes for CASSLGGDGYEQYF.

This clonotype was observed a few times. V is TRBV27 and J is TRBJ1-6; D remains ambiguous. The CDR3 has 11 residues. Germline V gene sequence: CDR1 MNHEY, CDR2 SMNVEV (reference sequence). V was clipped by 3 bases and J by 8 bases, with 2 bases between them. The DNA of the CDR3 is TGTGCCAGCAGTTTGGATTCACCCCTCCACTTT. It codes for CASSLDSPLHF.

A few counts support this clonotype. The chain couples TRBV11-2 to TRBJ2-1; 7 bases agree with TRBD1. CDR3 length: 14 amino acids. Germline V gene data show CDR1 as SGHAT and CDR2 as FQNNGV. Trimming cost V 1 base and J 9 bases; bases outside gene matches: 6. CDR3 DNA sequence: TGTGCCAGCAGCTTAGTTGACGGACAGGCTGAGCAGTTCTTC. As protein: CASSLVDGQAEQFF.

This chain joins TRBV12-3 or TRBV12-4 and TRBJ1-5; D unresolved. The CDR3 sequence is 13 residues long. V was clipped by 4 bases and J by 3 bases, with 7 bases between them. CDR3 protein: CASSSHNNQPQHF. DNA for the CDR3: TGTGCCAGCAGTTCCCATAACAATCAGCCCCAGCATTTT.

In its sample, this clonotype was seen a few times. CDR3 region: CASSEGPSGEQYF. For the CDR3, the DNA is TGTGCCAGCAGCGAAGGCCCGTCCGGCGAGCAGTACTTC. This sequence joins TRBV11-1 and TRBJ2-7; D call uncertain. Germline V gives CDR1 SGHAT, CDR2 FQDESV (reference sequence). Trimming took off 5 bases at V and 6 bases at J, with 14 bases between the two ends. The length of the CDR3 is 13 residues.

The chain carries TRBV10-3 and TRBJ2-5; 13 bases line up with TRBD2. CDR1 and CDR2 (germline): ENHRY, SYGVKD. With V trimmed by 10 bases and J by 1 base, 12 bases remained unmatched. This CDR3 region has 17 residues. As DNA, the CDR3 is TGTGCCACTAGAAGGTCCGGGACTAGCGGGATCCAAGAGACCCAGTACTTC. Translating gives CATRRSGTSGIQETQYF.

The chain has TRBV6-5 and TRBJ1-5, with D possibly matching TRBD1 (5 bases). The CDR3 contains 14 residues. Deletions cut 2 bases from V and 7 bases from J, with 12 bases between. Germline loops: CDR1 MNHEY, CDR2 SVGAGI. CDR3 residues: CASSYGAAHQPQHF. The CDR3 DNA reads TGTGCCAGCAGTTACGGGGCAGCCCACCAGCCCCAGCATTTT.

The genes are TRBV11-2 and TRBJ2-1; TRBD2 matches 11 bases. This CDR3 has 17 amino acids. Germline CDR1 is SGHAT and CDR2 is FQNNGV. V lost 5 bases and J lost 7; bases outside the gene matches: 13. In DNA, the CDR3 is TGTGCCAGCAGCCCCGCTAGCGGGGGGTCCTGGGGAAATGAGCAGTTCTTC. Translating it yields CASSPASGGSWGNEQFF.

The V and J genes are TRBV19 and TRBJ1-5, with 7 bases fitting TRBD1. The germline V gene has CDR1 LNHDA and CDR2 SQIVND (reference sequence). J lost 1 base, V lost 7 bases, and 7 bases had no gene match. This CDR3 region has 15 residues. The CDR3 nucleotides are TGTGCCAGTAAAGGTGGGGACAGCAGCAATCAGCCCCAGCATTTT. It codes for CASKGGDSSNQPQHF.

This sequence joins TRBV2 and TRBJ1-5; D gene uncertain. The CDR3 totals 14 residues. Germline values: CDR1 SNHLY, CDR2 FYNNEI. Trimming pared 4 bases from V and 1 base from J, leaving 8 bases between. The chain's CDR3 is CASSGGGSNQPQHF. In DNA, the CDR3 is TGTGCCAGCAGTGGGGGAGGCAGCAATCAGCCCCAGCATTTT.

This clonotype was seen a handful of times. The DNA for the CDR3 is TGCGCCAGCAGCAACCCGGGACAGGGAAGTGAGCAGTACTTC. Amino acids: CASSNPGQGSEQYF. The rearrangement joins TRBV4-1 to TRBJ2-7, with 9 bases aligning to TRBD1. Trimming at V came to 5 bases and at J to 7 bases, leaving 9 bases not matched to a gene. CDR3 length: 14 residues. Germline CDR1 and CDR2: MGHRA and YSYEKL.

By frequency in the sample, this clonotype is large (0.1 to 1%). Written as DNA, the CDR3 is TGTGCCAGCAGTGACCCAGGGGGGTCAAATGAGCAGTTCTTC. This translates into CASSDPGGSNEQFF. This chain links TRBV2 with TRBJ2-1; D is possibly TRBD1 (7 bases). CDR1 and CDR2 from the germline V gene are SNHLY and FYNNEI. The germline V and J ends were trimmed by 3 bases and 7 bases, with 13 bases remaining between them. The CDR3 has 14 amino acids.

This clonotype turned up a few times. The V gene is TRBV28, the J gene TRBJ1-1, with a tentative D call TRBD1 (6 bases). Trimming cost V 2 bases and J 3 bases, with 10 bases left between them. Per the germline V gene, CDR1 is MDHEN and CDR2 is SYDVKM. This CDR3 contains 14 residues. In DNA form, the CDR3 reads TGTGCCAGCAGTTTACCCACAGGGTACACTGAAGCTTTCTTT. Amino acids: CASSLPTGYTEAFF.